This T cell receptor (beta chain) is drawn from a study of CD4+ T cells in melanoma. Findings of the study overall: Reportedly, melanoma neoantigen-specific CD4+ T cells showed varied differentiation states. CD8+ T cell, macrophage and B cell function reportedly correlated with neoantigen-specific CD4+ T cells.

Germline CDR1 and CDR2: MDHEN and SYDVKM. This CDR3 contains 15 residues. V lost 3 bases to trimming and J lost 0 bases, with 11 bases between them. Measured with immunoSEQ multiplex PCR; TCRdb has only the in-frame clones, and not every one. The table includes roughly 52,000 clones, roughly three quarters detected once. About this clone itself: Its target is unknown.

Sequenced material: tumor tissue. This rearrangement joins TRBV28 to TRBJ1-1; no clear D. This receptor was obtained from a human donor with melanoma. The CDR3 is CASSFLAGLNTEAFF. In nucleotides, the CDR3 is TGTGCCAGCAGTTTCCTTGCAGGACTGAACACTGAAGCTTTCTTT. Filled out from reference TRBV28 and TRBJ1-1, the complete variable domain reads DVKVTQSSRYLVKRTGEKVFLECVQDMDHENMFWYRQDPGLGLRLIYFSYDVKMKEKGDIPEGYSVSREKKERFSLILESASTNQTSMYLCASSFLAGLNTEAFFGQGTRLTVV.